This T cell receptor (beta chain) derives from a study of technical replicates of blood from several donors. Assay used: immunoSEQ multiplex PCR; TCRdb lists only in-frame clones, some missing. The repertoire holds about 6,900 clones, with approximately 95% as singletons. The CDR3 contains 16 residues. V lost 0 bases, J lost 6 bases, and 14 bases lay in between. Germline V gene lookup returns CDR1 MRHNA and CDR2 SNTAGT. V and J are TRBV6-4 and TRBJ2-2; possible D gene TRBD1, 5 bases. This receptor was obtained from a human donor in good health. Source material: PBMCs. In DNA, the CDR3 is TGTGCCAGCAGTGACTCGAACCTAGGGGCACCCGGGGAGCTGTTTTTT. Translation: CASSDSNLGAPGELFF.